These 14 T cell receptor beta chains came from one sample sequenced in a study of cytomegalovirus exposure and HLA in healthy donors. The PCR made use of 60 Vbeta and 13 Jbeta primers. Profiled with immunoSEQ multiplex PCR; TCRdb holds only in-frame clones, not every one. Here the sample table reports about 160,000 clones. Sequenced sample: PBMCs. The receptors stem from a woman aged 60-70 years in good health and CMV-seronegative.

The rearrangement links TRBV13 to TRBJ2-1; tentative D call: TRBD2 (6 bases). Germline CDR1 and CDR2: PRHDT and FYEKMQ (reference sequence). With 2 bases removed from V and 2 bases from J, the gap between germline ends came to 10 bases. The CDR3 spans 15 residues. The CDR3 DNA reads as TGTGCCAGCAGCTTATCCGGGAGAACCTACAATGAGCAGTTCTTC. Protein sequence: CASSLSGRTYNEQFF.

V is TRBV6-1 and J is TRBJ1-3, with 11 bases matching TRBD1. Germline CDR1 and CDR2: MNHNS and SASEGT. The CDR3 totals 17 residues. V was clipped by 0 bases and J by 8 bases; unmatched bases: 9. The CDR3 DNA reads TGTGCCAGCAGTGAAGCCTATTGGACAGGGGGCGCGGACACCATATATTTT. Translated: CASSEAYWTGGADTIYF.

The CDR3: CASKEGGTYNEQFF. The CDR3 nucleotides are TGTGCCAGCAAGGAAGGCGGAACTTACAATGAGCAGTTCTTC. The chain combines TRBV6-5 with TRBJ2-1; no clear D. Germline V gene data show CDR1 as MNHEY and CDR2 as SVGAGI. This CDR3 contains 14 residues. Trimming removed 7 bases from V and 4 bases from J, with 14 bases in between.

The rearrangement joins TRBV14 to TRBJ2-1; a weak D match, TRBD2 (7 bases). The CDR3 spans 17 residues. Trimming took 4 bases from V and 0 from J, leaving 16 bases between them. Germline V lookup: CDR1 SGHDN, CDR2 FVKESK. The CDR3 region is CASSRPGGLSSYNEQFF. For the CDR3, the DNA is TGTGCCAGCAGCCGCCCCGGGGGGCTGAGCTCCTACAATGAGCAGTTCTTC.

The chain joins TRBV10-1 to TRBJ2-1, with 13 bases lining up with TRBD2. The CDR3 is 14 residues long. Germline CDR1 reads WNHNN; CDR2 reads SYGVQD (reference sequence). The V gene end was trimmed by 4 bases and the J gene end by 9 bases; junction bases not matched to a gene: 3. CDR3 in amino acids: CASSGTSGRGEQFF. CDR3 nucleotide sequence: TGCGCCAGCAGTGGGACTAGCGGGAGAGGTGAGCAGTTCTTC.

The chain employs TRBV19 and TRBJ2-3; 11 bases line up with TRBD2. Trimming cost V 2 bases and J 5 bases; bases outside gene matches: 3. This CDR3 contains 15 residues. Germline V gives CDR1 LNHDA, CDR2 SQIVND (reference sequence). The CDR3 DNA follows: TGTGCCAGTAGTATACTAGCGGGAGGCGGAGATACGCAGTATTTT. The encoded protein is CASSILAGGGDTQYF.

The chain combines TRBV10-3 with TRBJ1-6, with 7 bases identical to TRBD1. From germline, CDR1 is ENHRY and CDR2 SYGVKD. J gave up 7 bases and V 0 bases, and 6 bases lay outside the gene matches. There are 16 residues in the CDR3. The CDR3 DNA is TGTGCCATCAGTGAGTCGATCGGGACAGAAAATTCACCCCTCCACTTT. Its translation: CAISESIGTENSPLHF.

J is TRBJ1-1 and V is TRBV7-8, with a tentative D call TRBD1 (5 bases). Trimming removed 1 base at V and 0 bases at J, with 6 bases between. The CDR3 contains 14 residues. Germline loops: CDR1 SGHVS, CDR2 FQNEAQ. Written as DNA, the CDR3 is TGTGCCAGCAGCTTAGAGGGGTTGAACACTGAAGCTTTCTTT. This sequence encodes CASSLEGLNTEAFF.

The chain employs TRBV18 and TRBJ2-7; tentative D call: TRBD1 (5 bases). Trimming took off 3 bases at V and 7 bases at J, with 16 bases between the two ends. The CDR3 loop spans 14 amino acids. CDR1 is KGHSH and CDR2 is LQKENI in the germline V gene. Here the CDR3 DNA reads TGTGCCAGCTCACCCACTCAGGGATTCGGTGAGCAGTACTTC. Translated, it gives CASSPTQGFGEQYF.

The V call is TRBV18, the J call TRBJ1-4, with TRBD1 identical over 7 bases. The CDR3 has 15 amino acids. Germline-derived CDR1 and CDR2 are KGHSH and LQKENI. Germline trimming cut 2 bases from V and 5 bases from J; bases unmatched to any gene: 5. The CDR3 sequence is CASSPIQGPNEKLFF. CDR3 in DNA: TGTGCCAGCTCACCAATACAGGGGCCGAATGAAAAACTGTTTTTT.

J is TRBJ1-2 and V is TRBV10-3; D might be TRBD1 (5 bases). The CDR3 runs to 14 residues. Trimming shortened V by 10 bases and J by 9 bases, and 24 bases separated the two germline ends. From germline, CDR1 is ENHRY and CDR2 SYGVKD. This chain's CDR3 is CATSRQSLEDSYTF. In nucleotides, the CDR3 is TGTGCCACCTCTCGACAGAGCCTTGAAGATAGCTACACCTTC.

The V call is TRBV11-3, the J call TRBJ1-1; 9 nucleotides agree with TRBD1. This CDR3 has 15 amino acids. Trimming took 5 bases from V and 5 from J; bases not matched to a gene: 9. Per germline, CDR1 SGHNT and CDR2 YENEEA. The DNA for the CDR3 is TGTGCCAGCAGCCACTCGGGGACAGGGAAAACTGAAGCTTTCTTT. Its translation: CASSHSGTGKTEAFF.

The chain employs TRBV29-1 and TRBJ2-2; no firm D call. The CDR3 runs 14 residues. Trimming took 4 bases from V and 4 from J, leaving 13 bases between them. Germline CDR1 SQVTM, CDR2 ANQGSEA. CDR3 region: CSVASGPSTGELFF. The CDR3, as DNA: TGCAGCGTTGCTTCAGGCCCGAGCACCGGGGAGCTGTTTTTT.

The genes are TRBV19 and TRBJ1-1; TRBD1 matches at 8 bases. Unmatched junction bases numbered 9, after V lost 5 bases and J lost 1 base. CDR1 and CDR2 from the germline V gene are LNHDA and SQIVND (reference sequence). CDR3 length: 16 residues. Here the CDR3 reads CASSPDREGRNTEAFF. The CDR3 DNA follows: TGTGCCAGTAGTCCGGACAGGGAGGGACGGAACACTGAAGCTTTCTTT.